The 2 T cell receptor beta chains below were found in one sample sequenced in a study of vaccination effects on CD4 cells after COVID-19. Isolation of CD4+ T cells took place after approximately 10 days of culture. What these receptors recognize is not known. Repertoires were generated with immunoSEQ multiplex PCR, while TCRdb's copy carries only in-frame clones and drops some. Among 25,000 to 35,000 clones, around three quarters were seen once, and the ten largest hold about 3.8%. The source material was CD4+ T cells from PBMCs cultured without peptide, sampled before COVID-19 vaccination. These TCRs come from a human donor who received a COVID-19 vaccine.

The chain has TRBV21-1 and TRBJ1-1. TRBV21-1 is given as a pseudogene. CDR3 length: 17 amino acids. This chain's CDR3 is CASSITRLRQVHTEAFF. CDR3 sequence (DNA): TGTGCCAGCAGCATCACGAGGCTTCGTCAGGTCCACACTGAAGCTTTCTTT.

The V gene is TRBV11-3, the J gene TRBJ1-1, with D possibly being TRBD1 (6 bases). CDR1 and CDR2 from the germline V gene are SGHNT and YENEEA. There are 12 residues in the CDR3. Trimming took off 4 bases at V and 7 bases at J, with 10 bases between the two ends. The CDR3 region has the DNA TGTGCCAGCAGCTCCGGAGGGGGTGAAGCTTTCTTT. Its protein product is CASSSGGGEAFF.